The present TCR beta chain was sequenced within a study of blood T cell repertoires in COVID-19. This clone was counted once. While infection was still active, Seattle patients were enrolled and then followed longitudinally. Germline V CDR1 and CDR2: MNHNS, SASEGT. The CDR3 consists of 15 residues. Losses at the gene ends were 1 base for V and 3 bases for J; bases not matched to a gene: 4. The repertoire was sequenced with immunoSEQ multiplex PCR; TCRdb's copy has only in-frame clones and lacks some. The table lists 150,000 to 250,000 clones, around 79% of them singletons. This clonotype originated in a middle-aged woman with COVID-19, enrolled during active disease. Sequenced sample: peripheral blood. The V and J genes are TRBV6-1 and TRBJ2-7; 9 bases are a match to TRBD1. The chain's CDR3 is CASSEGTGVIYEQYF. In DNA form, the CDR3 reads TGTGCCAGCAGTGAAGGGACAGGGGTAATCTACGAGCAGTACTTC.